This T cell receptor beta chain is drawn from a study of Graves' ophthalmopathy and Graves' hyperthyroidism. Of note for this clonotype: The antigen remains undetermined.

There are 16 residues in the CDR3. Germline-derived CDR1 and CDR2 are MNHNS and SASEGT. V lost 5 bases to trimming and J lost 4 bases, with 21 bases between them. Amplification of TCR beta CDR3 regions used RNA transcripts. RT-PCR with HTBI primers came first, then second-round multiplex PCR. Via MiXCR, TCRdb re-called the multiplex PCR reads, giving one row per CDR3 protein. The sample has approximately 500,000 distinct CDR3 sequences, around 14% seen once. General study results and limits: Researchers report that a 13-signature model separated ophthalmopathy from stable hyperthyroidism, posting less than 90% sensitivity and more than 70% specificity.

This chain connects TRBV6-1 to TRBJ2-7; a possible D gene is TRBD2 (6 bases). This sequence was found in a woman aged 25-40 years with Graves' ophthalmopathy. The material sequenced was blood. In DNA, the CDR3 is TGTGCCAGCAGTCCTTGGGGACTTGGTCACGTTTACGAGCAGTACTTC. It encodes CASSPWGLGHVYEQYF.